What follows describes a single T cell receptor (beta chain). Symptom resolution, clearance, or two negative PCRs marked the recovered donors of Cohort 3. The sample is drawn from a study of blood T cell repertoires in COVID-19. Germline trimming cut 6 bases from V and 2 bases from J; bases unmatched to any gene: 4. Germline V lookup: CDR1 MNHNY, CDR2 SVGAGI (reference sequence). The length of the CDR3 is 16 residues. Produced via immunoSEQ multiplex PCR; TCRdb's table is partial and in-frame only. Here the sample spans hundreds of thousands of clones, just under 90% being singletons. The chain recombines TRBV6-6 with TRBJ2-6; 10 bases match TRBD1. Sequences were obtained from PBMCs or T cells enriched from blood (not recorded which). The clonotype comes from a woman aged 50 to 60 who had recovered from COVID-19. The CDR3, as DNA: TGTGCCAGCAGACAGACAGGGGGCGCTGGGGCCAACGTCCTGACTTTC. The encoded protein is CASRQTGGAGANVLTF.